This T cell receptor beta chain was identified in a study of PD-L1 blockade in urothelial cancer. About the research overall: Peripheral blood specimens exhibited a median yield of approximately 150,000 T cells. Study results and caveats: When measured at 3 weeks, tumor-associated blood clones expanded more in durable-benefit patients.

Germline lookup yields CDR1 KGHSH and CDR2 LQKENI. The CDR3 runs 12 residues. The V and J ends lost 3 bases and 5 bases respectively, with 7 bases between them. Time point indicated: pretreatment peripheral blood. Patients had locally advanced or metastatic urothelial carcinoma. Assay used: immunoSEQ multiplex PCR; TCRdb lists only in-frame clones, some missing. Of 130,000 or so clones in the sample, roughly 83% are singletons; the top ten hold 3.2%. Details on this clone: What it binds is not known.

The TCR comes from a middle-aged man with urothelial cancer. Sequences were derived from PBMCs, sampled around atezolizumab (anti-PD-L1) treatment. The V and J genes are TRBV18 and TRBJ2-5, with unresolved D. DNA for the CDR3: TGTGCCAGCTCACCCAATCGGGAGACCCAGTACTTC. Translating it yields CASSPNRETQYF.